This T cell receptor beta chain was sequenced during a study of cytomegalovirus exposure and HLA in healthy donors. Whole-study findings and limits: Investigators reported 150 to 200 TCR beta chains as tied to cytomegalovirus. Available immune exposure information was restricted to CMV serostatus only.

The CDR3 extends over 14 amino acids. The germline V gene encodes CDR1 SGHTA and CDR2 FQGNSA. With 4 bases removed from V and 6 bases from J, the gap between germline ends came to 15 bases. Details on this clone: Its cognate antigen is unknown.

Both 60 Vbeta primers and 13 Jbeta primers went into the PCR. The method was immunoSEQ multiplex PCR; TCRdb's version includes in-frame clones alone and lacks a portion of them. The table includes 30,000 to 40,000 clones, 65% to 75% detected once. The sequencing sample was made of PBMCs. This sequence joins TRBV7-2 and TRBJ2-5; tentative D call: TRBD2 (7 bases). This receptor was obtained from a man in his forties or fifties in good health and CMV-seropositive. The CDR3, as DNA: TGTGCCAGCAGCTCCGAGGGGGGGAGAAAGACCCAGTACTTC. Its protein product is CASSSEGGRKTQYF.